The clone carrying this T cell receptor (beta chain) has just a few counts. The antigen is unknown. This entry comes from a study of T cell responses to AZD1222 COVID-19 vaccine. Study-level results: CD4 TCRs associated with vaccination spanned spike, dominating at 160-218 and 743-854.

The CDR3 loop spans 14 amino acids. J lost 4 bases, V lost 9 bases, and 5 bases had no gene match. CDR1 is LGHDT and CDR2 is YNNKEL in the germline V gene (reference sequence). Some clones are missing from TCRdb's copy, which holds only in-frame ones; the method was immunoSEQ multiplex PCR. The repertoire holds roughly 130,000 clones, with 70% to 90% as singletons. The sequences come from peripheral blood, collected on day 0 of AZD1222 vaccination. The chain uses TRBV3-1 (or the pseudogene TRBV3-2) and TRBJ2-7; 14 nucleotides agree with TRBD2. This clonotype was sampled from an adult in good health. The CDR3 is CASATSGGDYEQYF. The CDR3 DNA follows: TGTGCCAGTGCGACTAGCGGGGGGGATTACGAGCAGTACTTC.